This paragraph reports one TCR beta chain. The V segment lost 5 bases and the J segment 4 bases; nucleotides outside the gene matches: 6. The V gene's germline CDR1 is SGHAT and CDR2 FQNNGV. The CDR3 has 17 amino acids. The data stem from a study of blood T cell repertoires in COVID-19. Turning to the study itself: Researchers got acute and convalescent COVID-19 samples from the United States, Italy and Spain. Sources were T cells, B-cell-depleted T cells, or PBMCs; the material itself was cDNA or gDNA.

Original data processing: It was from reference gene primer amplification that nucleated cell counts were estimated. This table comes from immunoSEQ multiplex PCR, and its TCRdb copy is limited to in-frame clones, with some not included. Clone size and V and J calls were adopted from that table, with D and trimming inferred from the DNA. This table holds under 300,000 clones, approximately 80% found once. This chain uses TRBV11-2 with TRBJ2-6; TRBD1 matches 12 bases. The origin of this receptor is a woman between 40 and 55 years old who had recovered from COVID-19. Sequences were obtained from peripheral blood. CDR3 in amino acids: CASSPGQGAGGANVLTF. As DNA, the CDR3 is TGTGCCAGCAGCCCGGGACAGGGGGCAGGCGGGGCCAACGTCCTGACTTTC.